This TCR beta chain appears in the sequencing data of a study of T-cell memory formation after mild COVID-19. The CDR3 consists of 17 residues. Germline loops: CDR1 SGDLS, CDR2 YYNGEE. V gave up 3 bases and J gave up 1 base, with 19 bases separating them. Libraries for TCRalpha and TCRbeta carried sample barcodes and unique molecular identifiers via 5'RACE. TCRdb processed the 5' RACE reads anew with MiXCR; each CDR3 protein has one entry. The repertoire has about 340,000 distinct CDR3 sequences, around 13% of them found once; the top ten carry roughly 23%. As regards this clonotype: What it recognizes is unknown.

General study points: Contracting clones, day 15 to 85, had balanced CD4/CD8, and later expanders favored CD4+. Researchers found some responding clones in pre-infection memory, a sign that cross-reactive memory joined. Contracting CD4+ clones sat mainly in CM and EM; CD8+ in EMRA.

The chain is built from TRBV9 and TRBJ1-1, with D possibly TRBD1 on 5 matching bases. This TCR was recovered from a man aged 18 to 29 who had mild COVID-19 (a few samples of this study predate the infection). Cell type and time point are not known. Sequencing was done on a sample of PBMCs or a T cell subset sorted from them (not recorded which). CDR3 loop: CASSAIGALIENTEAFF. Written as DNA, the CDR3 is TGTGCCAGCAGCGCCATCGGGGCCCTTATAGAGAACACTGAAGCTTTCTTT.